Here is one TCR beta chain with its context. The specificity of this receptor is unknown. Nothing much larger sits one base from this clone, and base qualities are not available. The sample is drawn from a study of shared clonotypes between healthy human individuals (dated by TCRdb to 2018 to 2020). General notes on the study: The cohort included three men and two women between 18 and 49 years of age. For each donor, CD4 naive and CD4 memory were each given three plates, CD8 naive was given two plates, and CD8 memory was given one plate. Blood TCR repertoires of about five healthy adults were deeply sequenced to estimate repertoire size and the extent of clonotype sharing between individuals. To increase sequencing depth and limit assay-specific biases, different laboratories used diverse techniques to prepare libraries and sequence TCR repertoires. Per donor, leukapheresis produced somewhere between about 0.9 and 9.5 billion PBMCs.

Using the deep immunoSEQ assay, TCR CDR3 regions were amplified from genomic DNA by multiplex PCR. For each cell subset, the extracted genomic DNA was distributed evenly across all wells of several immunoSEQ 96-well plates, and each plate served as one replicate. For sorted subsets, approximately 190 ng of genomic DNA, equivalent to 25,000 to 35,000 T cell genomes, went into each replicate PCR. Purified libraries were quantified with a Qubit 3.0 fluorometer, sized on a Bioanalyzer 2100, and re-quantified with the KAPA Library Quantification kit. Every immunoSEQ 96-well plate was sequenced on a dedicated single-read 150-cycle Illumina NextSeq 550 flow cell. The source study handled its data this way. Because only junctional sequences without quality scores were contained in the immunoSEQ output, filtering matching that applied to full-length reads could not be performed. To assign V/J genes and CDR3, sequences were annotated using PyIR, a Python wrapper for IgBLAST v1.9, with IMGT germline references. Reads were removed for weak V/J assignments (E-value above 1e-6), missing CDR3, stop codons, out-of-frame junctions, or ambiguous translated residues. V3J clonotypes were defined by identical inferred V gene, J gene, and CDR3 amino acid sequence. The percentage overlap between two repertoires was calculated by dividing the number of shared unique clonotypes by the size of the smaller repertoire. RTK rarefaction, the Chao1 estimator, and Recon v2.1 estimates of unobserved clonotypes were used to assess repertoire richness. OLGA was used to compute generation probabilities for all TCRbeta clonotypes that the gDNA method yielded from a handful of donors. TCRdb's version of the immuneACCESS table is confined to in-frame rearrangements and falls short of the full clone set. An unresolved V gene accounts for under half of the shortfall where checked; the remainder is of unknown origin. V, J and clone size were drawn from that table, and D and trimming were deduced from the DNA. Counted in this sample were roughly 2.1 million clones; roughly 91% of them appeared once. Together, the top ten hold more than 1.5% of the sample.

The investigation overall reported the following: Incomplete sequencing was indicated by rarefaction of sorted-subset datasets, despite the large sequencing depth. Because the study included a small number of donors, the genetic and exposure-history diversity represented was limited. Higher generation probabilities were observed for clonotypes shared by all four sorted-subset donors than for non-shared clonotypes. About 5% of naive CD4, 3% to 3.5% of naive CD8, 2% to 2.5% of memory CD4, and 0.35% to 0.5% of memory CD8 clonotypes were shared across a few donors. Pairwise subsampling indicated that sequencing depth was expected to affect the degree of clonotype sharing among donors. Naive subsets generally had larger estimated clonotype richness than memory subsets. Only blood was sampled, and tissue TCR repertoires likely differ from those in blood.

CD8 naive samples consisted of CD45RO-negative cells that were positively selected for CCR7, yielding a CD45RA+CCR7+ population without TemRA cells. The donors were healthy, HIV-negative adults who had no recently reported acute infections or vaccinations. All donors were Caucasian adults living in Nashville, Tennessee, USA. Blood was collected by leukapheresis, and PBMCs were isolated by Ficoll-Histopaque density gradient centrifugation and then cryopreserved in liquid nitrogen vapor phase. Analytical flow cytometry was used to check the purity and quantity of each magnetically sorted T cell population. Genomic DNA was isolated from every sorted fraction and measured by UV absorbance on a Nanodrop 2000c. The TCR originated in a man aged 18 to 35 in good health. Some clones in this sample may be carry-over from other donors' samples. The sample consisted of naive CD8+ T cells from PBMCs. The intended sense of this specimen's cell subset or site label: CD45RA+CCR7+.

The CDR3 in this case is CASSMGLAEYNEQFF. At the DNA level, the sequence is TGTGCCAGCAGCATGGGACTAGCGGAATACAATGAGCAGTTCTTC. In this chain, TRBV6-5 is recombined with TRBJ2-1; 11 of the junction bases match TRBD2. Relative to germline, V is missing 6 bases and J is missing 4 bases, with 5 bases of the junction outside any gene match. The CDR3 runs 15 amino acids, cysteine and phenylalanine included. CDR3 DNA is the only sequence kept; it has 45 bases, read in frame from the first base. CDR1 and CDR2, looked up from the germline V gene, are MNHEY and SVGAGI.